These 9 T cell receptor beta chains originate from one sample sequenced in a study of CD8+ T cells in alopecia areata. Specified treatment: oral pan-JAK inhibitor, 5-10 mg twice daily. Sequencing used cDNA as its template, made by extracting RNA and reverse transcribing it. Repertoires were generated with immunoSEQ multiplex PCR, while TCRdb's copy carries only in-frame clones and drops some. The sample lists around 180,000 clones; 60% were seen once. The sample here was CD4+ T cells sorted from blood, taken at week 24, from a patient treated with tofacitinib. These receptors came from a human donor with alopecia areata.

This clone was counted only a few times. The chain combines TRBV18 with TRBJ2-6, with 9 bases identical to TRBD1. From germline, CDR1 is KGHSH and CDR2 LQKENI. The CDR3 totals 18 residues. J gave up 2 bases and V 6 bases, and 11 bases lay outside the gene matches. CDR3 DNA: TGTGCCAGCTCTCCCGGGACAGGGAGGTCCCCTGGGGCCAACGTCCTGACTTTC. Amino acid sequence: CASSPGTGRSPGANVLTF. The variable domain in full, completed from reference TRBV18 and TRBJ2-6, reads NAGVMQNPRHLVRRRGQEARLRCSPMKGHSHVYWYRQLPEEGLKFMVYLQKENIIDESGMPKERFSAEFPKEGPSILRIQQVVRGDSAAYFCASSPGTGRSPGANVLTFGAGSRLTVL.

The rearrangement joins TRBV9 to TRBJ2-3; either TRBD1 or TRBD2 may supply D (5 bases each). Trimming took 2 bases from V and 2 from J, leaving 21 bases between them. From germline, CDR1 is SGDLS and CDR2 YYNGEE. The CDR3 has 18 amino acids. Here the CDR3 reads CASSVDGMGRGFTDTQYF. CDR3 DNA: TGTGCCAGCAGCGTCGACGGGATGGGACGCGGATTCACAGATACGCAGTATTTT. The entire variable domain, with the rest obtained from reference TRBV9 and TRBJ2-3, is as follows: DSGVTQTPKHLITATGQRVTLRCSPRSGDLSVYWYQQSLDQGLQFLIQYYNGEERAKGNILERFSAQQFPDLHSELNLSSLELGDSALYFCASSVDGMGRGFTDTQYFGPGTRLTVL.

The chain joins TRBV29-1 to TRBJ1-1, with 9 bases matching TRBD1. CDR1 is SQVTM, CDR2 ANQGSEA, per germline. The CDR3 is 13 residues long. The junction had 5 bases not matched to a gene; V was cut back by 3 bases and J by 6 bases. The CDR3 spells CSVERDREAEAFF. For the CDR3, the DNA is TGCAGCGTTGAGCGGGACAGGGAGGCTGAAGCTTTCTTT.

V and J are TRBV30 and TRBJ1-1, with 7 bases matching TRBD1. CDR3 size: 12 residues. Germline lookup yields CDR1 GTSNPN and CDR2 SVGIG (reference sequence). The V and J ends lost 7 bases and 1 base, in that order; junction bases with no gene match: 3. This CDR3 is CASGQWNTEAFF. The CDR3 nucleotides read TGTGCCTCGGGACAGTGGAACACTGAAGCTTTCTTT.

The rearrangement joins TRBV6-5 to TRBJ1-5, with D perhaps matching TRBD1 (5 bases). Germline values: CDR1 MNHEY, CDR2 SVGAGI. The V gene lost 2 bases and the J gene lost 0 bases, with 8 bases spanning the gap. This CDR3 spans 15 amino acids. The CDR3 nucleotides are TGTGCCAGCAGTTACGGACACAATAGCAATCAGCCCCAGCATTTT. This translates into CASSYGHNSNQPQHF.

The J gene is TRBJ1-6, the V gene TRBV4-3; D may be TRBD1 (6 bases). The CDR3 runs 14 residues. Germline V lookup: CDR1 LGHNA, CDR2 YSLEER. Trimming removed 3 bases at V and 7 bases at J, with 10 bases between. In DNA, the CDR3 is TGCGCCAGCAGCCAGGGGGCTAGGAATTCACCCCTCCACTTT. Translated: CASSQGARNSPLHF.

This clone has more than one count but fewer than ten. V usage is TRBV2 and J usage is TRBJ2-3; 8 bases line up with TRBD2. CDR1 is SNHLY and CDR2 is FYNNEI in the germline V gene. The CDR3 runs 13 residues. V shed 4 bases, J shed 5 bases, and the junction held 2 bases outside the gene matches. CDR3 residues: CASSGLARDTQYF. The CDR3 bases are TGTGCCAGCAGTGGACTAGCGAGAGATACGCAGTATTTT.

This sequence joins TRBV29-1 and TRBJ2-1; 7 nucleotides agree with TRBD1. Germline CDR1 and CDR2: SQVTM and ANQGSEA. The CDR3 runs 14 residues. After removal of 4 bases from V and 2 bases from J, the junction contained 5 bases not matched to a gene. In DNA form, the CDR3 reads TGCAGCGTTGCCGCACAGGGGCCCTACAATGAGCAGTTCTTC. Translation gives CSVAAQGPYNEQFF.

The CDR3: CASRTGTSNQPQHF. The CDR3 DNA reads TGTGCCAGCAGGACAGGGACTAGCAATCAGCCCCAGCATTTT. The chain combines TRBV6-1 with TRBJ1-5; 7 positions match TRBD1. Germline loops: CDR1 MNHNS, CDR2 SASEGT. This CDR3 region has 14 residues. V dropped 6 bases and J dropped 0; count of bases not matched to a gene: 2.